The 21 T cell receptor beta chains listed next were all sequenced from one sample in a study of cytomegalovirus exposure and HLA in healthy donors. PCR primers comprised 60 Vbeta and 13 Jbeta primers. Assay used: immunoSEQ multiplex PCR; TCRdb lists only in-frame clones, some missing. The table shows about 120,000 clones, with over 60% occurring only once. Material: PBMCs. The source of these receptors is a female donor in good health and CMV-seronegative.

This clone appeared once. V gene TRBV7-2 combines with J gene TRBJ1-1, with D maybe TRBD1 (6 bases). Deletions cut 5 bases from V and 6 bases from J, with 13 bases between. This CDR3 contains 13 residues. Germline CDR1 is SGHTA and CDR2 is FQGNSA. The CDR3 reads CASSIDRLSEAFF. The CDR3, as DNA: TGTGCCAGCAGCATAGACAGGTTATCTGAAGCTTTCTTT.

This rearrangement joins TRBV18 to TRBJ1-1; possibly TRBD1 for D (5 bases). This CDR3 comprises 20 residues. Trimming removed 3 bases at V and 5 bases at J, with 31 bases between. Per germline, CDR1 KGHSH and CDR2 LQKENI. The CDR3: CASSPTPYVYVGGAETEAFF. The CDR3 nucleotides are TGTGCCAGCTCACCTACACCGTACGTCTATGTCGGGGGAGCGGAGACTGAAGCTTTCTTT. The complete variable domain, with remaining parts taken from reference TRBV18 and TRBJ1-1, reads NAGVMQNPRHLVRRRGQEARLRCSPMKGHSHVYWYRQLPEEGLKFMVYLQKENIIDESGMPKERFSAEFPKEGPSILRIQQVVRGDSAAYFCASSPTPYVYVGGAETEAFFGQGTRLTVV.

This clone was found many times. The gene calls are TRBV7-2 and TRBJ2-7, with D perhaps TRBD2 (6 bases). Deletions cut 5 bases from V and 0 bases from J, with 14 bases between. Germline V gives CDR1 SGHTA, CDR2 FQGNSA. The CDR3 extends over 15 amino acids. The CDR3 coding sequence is TGTGCCAGCAGCGGAGGGTCGTCTTCCTCCTACGAGCAGTACTTC. Translated, it gives CASSGGSSSSYEQYF.

The J gene is TRBJ1-2, the V gene TRBV20-1; the D gene is possibly TRBD1 (6 bases). Trimming removed 6 bases at V and 4 bases at J, with 9 bases between. The CDR3 loop spans 11 amino acids. The germline gives CDR1 DFQATT, CDR2 SNEGSKA (reference sequence). DNA for the CDR3: TGCAGTGCCCTAGGGGGCTATGGCTACACCTTC. Its protein is CSALGGYGYTF.

The chain links TRBV28 to TRBJ2-7, with TRBD1 matching over 9 bases. Germline lookup yields CDR1 MDHEN and CDR2 SYDVKM. This CDR3 comprises 16 residues. The V and J ends lost 3 bases and 3 bases, in that order; junction bases with no gene match: 9. The CDR3 region is CASSLLRDRVDYEQYF. In nucleotides, the CDR3 is TGTGCCAGCAGTTTGCTCCGGGACAGGGTCGACTACGAGCAGTACTTC.

The chain couples TRBV28 to TRBJ1-2; TRBD1 matches at 9 bases. V gave up 6 bases and J gave up 3 bases; unmatched junction bases: 5. This CDR3 is built from 14 residues. The germline CDR1 and CDR2 sequences are MDHEN and SYDVKM. CDR3 DNA sequence: TGTGCCAGCAGGTGGGACAGGGAGGACTATGGCTACACCTTC. Encoded protein: CASRWDREDYGYTF.

This chain connects TRBV15 to TRBJ2-1; D might be TRBD2 (6 bases). The CDR3 extends over 17 amino acids. V lost 0 bases and J lost 0, with 12 bases in between. Germline V gene sequence: CDR1 LNHNV, CDR2 YYDKDF (reference sequence). Written as DNA, the CDR3 is TGTGCCACCAGCAGAGATTACGGGGGAGGCTCCTACAATGAGCAGTTCTTC. Its translation is CATSRDYGGGSYNEQFF.

The rearrangement uses TRBV11-2 and TRBJ2-5; TRBD1 matches 8 bases. The CDR3 is 14 amino acids. V shed 5 bases and J 1 base; nucleotides not matched to a gene: 3. Germline values: CDR1 SGHAT, CDR2 FQNNGV. CDR3 sequence (DNA): TGTGCCAGCAGCCGGGACAGGACCCAAGAGACCCAGTACTTC. Translating gives CASSRDRTQETQYF.

The CDR3 DNA is TGTGCCATCAGGGCCTTGAGCGGTAACACTGAAGCTTTCTTT. Translating it yields CAIRALSGNTEAFF. This chain joins TRBV10-3 and TRBJ1-1; D is uncertain. Germline V gene lookup returns CDR1 ENHRY and CDR2 SYGVKD. The CDR3 is 14 residues long. Trimming removed 6 bases from V and 2 bases from J, with 13 bases in between.

The chain employs TRBV6-1 and TRBJ1-1; D is possibly TRBD1 (5 bases). This CDR3 has 13 residues. Trimming removed 4 bases at V and 3 bases at J, with 9 bases between. Germline V lookup: CDR1 MNHNS, CDR2 SASEGT. CDR3 sequence (DNA): TGTGCCAGCAGTGCCCAGGGATACACTGAAGCTTTCTTT. Its translation is CASSAQGYTEAFF.

The chain joins TRBV5-4 to TRBJ2-1, with 14 positions matching TRBD2. V shed 4 bases, J shed 4 bases, and the junction held 7 bases outside the gene matches. The CDR3 is 17 amino acids. Germline V gene sequence: CDR1 SGHNT, CDR2 YYREEE (reference sequence). The CDR3 sequence: CASSPGTSGSLYNEQFF. In DNA form, the CDR3 reads TGTGCCAGCAGCCCTGGGACTAGCGGGAGCCTTTACAATGAGCAGTTCTTC.

The rearrangement links TRBV9 to TRBJ2-3, with 11 bases that match TRBD2. This CDR3 spans 15 amino acids. J lost 6 bases, V lost 4 bases, and 7 bases had no gene match. Germline V gene lookup returns CDR1 SGDLS and CDR2 YYNGEE. In DNA, the CDR3 is TGTGCCAGCAGCCCAGGACTAGCGGGTTCTGATACGCAGTATTTT. It is translated as CASSPGLAGSDTQYF.

The chain carries TRBV5-1 and TRBJ2-3, with TRBD2 matching 7 bases. The CDR3 totals 14 residues. CDR1 and CDR2 (germline): SGHRS, YFSETQ. The V segment lost 2 bases and the J segment 5 bases; nucleotides outside the gene matches: 5. CDR3 loop: CASSFSGGRDTQYF. In DNA form, the CDR3 reads TGCGCCAGCAGCTTTTCGGGAGGAAGAGATACGCAGTATTTT.

The chain recombines TRBV6-5 with TRBJ1-1; D not certain. V lost 5 bases, J lost 11 bases, and 18 bases lay in between. Germline V lookup: CDR1 MNHEY, CDR2 SVGAGI. The CDR3 contains 13 residues. DNA for the CDR3: TGTGCCAGCAGTGAATTGACTCGTCAAGCGGCTTTCTTT. It yields the protein CASSELTRQAAFF.

J is TRBJ1-3 and V is TRBV5-4; TRBD1 matches 9 bases. Trimming cost V 4 bases and J 2 bases; bases outside gene matches: 7. This CDR3 contains 16 residues. Germline-derived CDR1 and CDR2 are SGHNT and YYREEE (reference sequence). CDR3 loop: CASSAGGTGPGNTIYF. Written as DNA, the CDR3 is TGTGCCAGCAGCGCGGGTGGGACAGGGCCTGGAAACACCATATATTTT.

The gene calls are TRBV10-2 and TRBJ2-3, with 9 positions matching TRBD1. Looked up from germline, CDR1 is WSHSY and CDR2 is SAAADI. CDR3 size: 19 residues. Trimming removed 6 bases from V and 4 bases from J; junction bases left unmatched: 20. CDR3 amino acids: CASSRAWGRDRAHSDTQYF. The DNA of the CDR3 is TGCGCCAGCAGCCGAGCTTGGGGACGGGACAGGGCGCATTCAGATACGCAGTATTTT.

V usage is TRBV7-9 and J usage is TRBJ1-1, with 8 bases aligning to TRBD1. Germline V gives CDR1 SEHNR, CDR2 FQNEAQ (reference sequence). V lost 8 bases and J lost 6; bases outside the gene matches: 8. CDR3 length: 13 amino acids. CDR3 sequence reads: CASDRGRFAEAFF. CDR3 DNA sequence: TGTGCCAGCGACAGGGGTCGGTTCGCTGAAGCTTTCTTT.

This chain connects TRBV6-5 to TRBJ1-2; 11 nucleotides align to TRBD1. Germline V gene sequence: CDR1 MNHEY, CDR2 SVGAGI. The CDR3 spans 14 residues. V lost 6 bases to trimming and J lost 4 bases; unmatched junction nucleotides: 4. This CDR3 reads CASRDRGLGYGYTF. CDR3 DNA: TGTGCCAGCAGGGACAGGGGGCTTGGCTATGGCTACACCTTC.

The J gene is TRBJ2-1, the V gene TRBV19; TRBD2 is a possible D gene (6 bases). The CDR3 runs to 15 residues. The germline V gene encodes CDR1 LNHDA and CDR2 SQIVND (reference sequence). Trimming took off 6 bases at V and 2 bases at J, with 14 bases between the two ends. CDR3 bases: TGTGCCAGTAGACTGATTCCGGGGGCCTACAATGAGCAGTTCTTC. Protein product: CASRLIPGAYNEQFF.

This chain links TRBV30 with TRBJ1-4; tentative D call: TRBD1 (6 bases). The CDR3 is 16 residues long. V dropped 2 bases and J dropped 3 bases, with 16 bases sitting between them. CDR1 is GTSNPN and CDR2 is SVGIG in the germline V gene (reference sequence). CDR3 DNA sequence: TGTGCCTGGAGTTGGGGGCGGGTCGCCGCTAATGAAAAACTGTTTTTT. Encoded protein: CAWSWGRVAANEKLFF.

V and J are TRBV19 and TRBJ2-1; TRBD2 agrees at 8 bases. The CDR3 has 16 amino acids. Germline V gene data show CDR1 as LNHDA and CDR2 as SQIVND (reference sequence). Trimming took 5 bases from V and 9 from J; bases not matched to a gene: 15. CDR3 DNA: TGTGCCAGTAGTGCATCAGCGGGAGTCTTCCTGGGTGAGCAGTTCTTC. This sequence encodes CASSASAGVFLGEQFF.